A selection of T cell receptor beta chains follows, all from one sample in a study of T cells in localized non-small cell lung cancer. Profiled with immunoSEQ multiplex PCR; TCRdb holds only in-frame clones, not every one. The sample has 1,500 to 2,000 clones, less than 30% seen once; the top ten hold roughly 10%. Material: normal lung tissue next to the tumor, obtained before any cancer treatment. The receptors shown here come from a female donor aged 60 or older with stage I lung adenocarcinoma. The CDR3 runs from the conserved cysteine through the conserved F or W.

v_gene: TRBV30
j_gene: TRBJ2-4
CDR3aa: CAWSQREGRAKNIQYF

v_gene: TRBV6-8
j_gene: TRBJ2-7
CDR3aa: CASSYSEGGKQYF

v_gene: TRBV19
j_gene: TRBJ2-2
CDR3aa: CASRAPLLIAGELFF

v_gene: TRBV28
j_gene: TRBJ1-1
CDR3aa: CASSLGQANTEAFF

v_gene: TRBV19
j_gene: TRBJ1-1
CDR3aa: CASSIWRSLLVNTEAFF

v_gene: TRBV28
j_gene: TRBJ2-1
CDR3aa: CASRKRSSYNEQFF

v_gene: TRBV28
j_gene: TRBJ1-5
CDR3aa: CASSTGGGPNQPQHF

v_gene: TRBV19
j_gene: TRBJ1-2
CDR3aa: CASSGEGAFTYGYTF

v_gene: TRBV11-3
j_gene: TRBJ2-7
CDR3aa: CASSLETGGYEQYF

v_gene: TRBV29-1
j_gene: TRBJ2-7
CDR3aa: CSVEDRGTGRYEQYF

v_gene: TRBV30
j_gene: TRBJ2-7
CDR3aa: CAWSVERGAYEQYF

v_gene: TRBV2
j_gene: TRBJ2-3
CDR3aa: CASSVGGEALGTQYF

v_gene: TRBV6-8
j_gene: TRBJ2-2
CDR3aa: CASSLRHPTGELFF

v_gene: TRBV7-6
j_gene: TRBJ1-5
CDR3aa: CASSSGQGAQGGQPQHF

v_gene: TRBV6-8
j_gene: TRBJ1-5
CDR3aa: CASTSAGGGGQPQHF

v_gene: TRBV11-3
j_gene: TRBJ2-6
CDR3aa: CASSLGSGANVLTF

v_gene: TRBV25-1
j_gene: TRBJ2-7
CDR3aa: CASSADRDDYEQYF

v_gene: TRBV7-6
j_gene: TRBJ2-3
CDR3aa: CASSLVPSGRALDTQYF

v_gene: TRBV6-8
j_gene: TRBJ2-7
CDR3aa: CASSPRDGSYEQYF

v_gene: TRBV11-3
j_gene: TRBJ2-7
CDR3aa: CASSSIAVLSSYEQYF

v_gene: TRBV11-3
j_gene: TRBJ1-1
CDR3aa: CASSPGNLELNTEAFF

v_gene: TRBV5-1
j_gene: TRBJ1-1
CDR3aa: CASSHPGGNTEAFF

v_gene: TRBV9
j_gene: TRBJ2-2
CDR3aa: CASSATSASTGELFF

v_gene: TRBV12-5
j_gene: TRBJ2-1
CDR3aa: CASGLGQNEQFF

v_gene: TRBV9
j_gene: TRBJ2-6
CDR3aa: CASSAHGVAGANVLTF

v_gene: TRBV28
j_gene: TRBJ2-7
CDR3aa: CATLAGVSYEQYF

v_gene: TRBV19
j_gene: TRBJ2-4
CDR3aa: CASSIRDRRNIQYF

v_gene: TRBV5-1
j_gene: TRBJ2-7
CDR3aa: CASSADSSNYEQYF

v_gene: TRBV14
j_gene: TRBJ2-1
CDR3aa: CASSQDIFQGQEQFF

v_gene: TRBV15
j_gene: TRBJ2-7
CDR3aa: CATSRGGSSSYEQYF

v_gene: TRBV30
j_gene: TRBJ2-7
CDR3aa: CAWREGAREQYF

v_gene: TRBV10-2
j_gene: TRBJ2-5
CDR3aa: CASSAAAGGQETQYF

v_gene: TRBV9
j_gene: TRBJ2-2
CDR3aa: CASSVRTSGRAGELFF

v_gene: TRBV7-1
j_gene: TRBJ2-5
CDR3aa: CASRRDGGSTQYF

v_gene: TRBV4-1
j_gene: TRBJ2-5
CDR3aa: CASSQGLGRETQYF

v_gene: TRBV18
j_gene: TRBJ2-1
CDR3aa: CASSPGLAGEGEQFF

v_gene: TRBV28
j_gene: TRBJ1-5
CDR3aa: CASYQGAGQPQHF

v_gene: TRBV19
j_gene: TRBJ2-1
CDR3aa: CASSMRREGLYEQFF

v_gene: TRBV11-3
j_gene: TRBJ1-3
CDR3aa: CASTPRVAATGNTIYF

v_gene: TRBV30
j_gene: TRBJ2-7
CDR3aa: CAWSPGSNLYEQYF

v_gene: TRBV12-5
j_gene: TRBJ1-1
CDR3aa: CASGDTGGAVATEAFF

v_gene: TRBV6-8
j_gene: TRBJ2-3
CDR3aa: CASSYNLRENTQYF

v_gene: TRBV28
j_gene: TRBJ1-1
CDR3aa: CASATGGTEAFF

v_gene: TRBV6-8
j_gene: TRBJ1-1
CDR3aa: CASSYTKTPNTEAFF

v_gene: TRBV6-8
j_gene: TRBJ2-1
CDR3aa: CASSYSRSNEQFF

v_gene: TRBV6-8
j_gene: TRBJ1-3
CDR3aa: CASSYSFRSSGNTIYF

v_gene: TRBV9
j_gene: TRBJ2-5
CDR3aa: CASSVAPAGASGETQYF

v_gene: TRBV7-2
j_gene: TRBJ1-4
CDR3aa: CASSVQGNEKLFF

v_gene: TRBV6-8
j_gene: TRBJ1-5
CDR3aa: CASSYLGTVNSNQPQHF

v_gene: TRBV6-8
j_gene: TRBJ1-1
CDR3aa: CASSYEGVNTEAFF

v_gene: TRBV11-3
j_gene: TRBJ1-4
CDR3aa: CASTPWGTTTNEKLFF

v_gene: TRBV5-1
j_gene: TRBJ1-2
CDR3aa: CASSLEGVRYGYTF

v_gene: TRBV9
j_gene: TRBJ1-5
CDR3aa: CASSEALGDQPQHF

v_gene: TRBV10-3
j_gene: TRBJ2-2
CDR3aa: CAISENPGNTGELFF

v_gene: TRBV30
j_gene: TRBJ2-5
CDR3aa: CAWSRRAGAQETQYF

v_gene: TRBV28
j_gene: TRBJ1-4
CDR3aa: CASRPLRDRGAATNEKLFF

v_gene: TRBV6-1
j_gene: TRBJ1-5
CDR3aa: CASSEAREGAVLYNQPQHF